This TCR beta chain was obtained from a study of STAT5B mutations in CD4+ large granular lymphocyte leukemia. Clones were sequenced by immunoSEQ multiplex PCR, and TCRdb holds only the in-frame ones, with some missing. This repertoire shows some 33,000 clones, roughly four fifths found once; its top ten account for roughly 0.29%. Sequencing was done on a sample of CD4+ T cells from blood buffy coats. The receptor was derived from a human donor in good health.

The CDR3, as DNA: TGTGCCAGCAGTGAAATCAGGGTCAGTTTCGGTGAGCAGTTCTTC. It codes for CASSEIRVSFGEQFF. This chain uses TRBV2 with TRBJ2-1; TRBD1 is a possible D gene (5 bases). Trimming left V 2 bases short and J 9 bases short, with 17 bases between. CDR3 length: 15 residues. CDR1 and CDR2 from the germline V gene are SNHLY and FYNNEI.